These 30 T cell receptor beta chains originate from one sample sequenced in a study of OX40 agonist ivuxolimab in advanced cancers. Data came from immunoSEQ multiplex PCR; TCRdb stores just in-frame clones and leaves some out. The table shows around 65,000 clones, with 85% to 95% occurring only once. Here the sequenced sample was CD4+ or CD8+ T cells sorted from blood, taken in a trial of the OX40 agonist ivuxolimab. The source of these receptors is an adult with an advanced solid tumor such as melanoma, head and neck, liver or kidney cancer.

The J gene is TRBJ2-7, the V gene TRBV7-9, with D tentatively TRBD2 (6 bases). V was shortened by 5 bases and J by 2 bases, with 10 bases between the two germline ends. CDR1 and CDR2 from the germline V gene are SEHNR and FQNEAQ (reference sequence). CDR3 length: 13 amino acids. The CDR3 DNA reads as TGTGCCAGCAGCGCGGGGACGGCCTACGAGCAGTACTTC. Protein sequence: CASSAGTAYEQYF.

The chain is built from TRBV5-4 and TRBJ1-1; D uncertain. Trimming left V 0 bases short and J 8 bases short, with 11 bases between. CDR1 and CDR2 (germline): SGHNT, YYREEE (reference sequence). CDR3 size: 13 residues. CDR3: CASSLGSAVEAFF. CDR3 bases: TGTGCCAGCAGCTTGGGTAGTGCGGTAGAAGCTTTCTTT.

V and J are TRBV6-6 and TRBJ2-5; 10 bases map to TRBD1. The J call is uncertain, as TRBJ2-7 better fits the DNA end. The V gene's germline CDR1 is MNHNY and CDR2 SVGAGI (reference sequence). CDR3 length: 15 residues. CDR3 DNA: TGTGCCAGCAGCCCGGACAGGGGGGAATCCTACGAGCAGTACTTC. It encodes CASSPDRGESYEQYF.

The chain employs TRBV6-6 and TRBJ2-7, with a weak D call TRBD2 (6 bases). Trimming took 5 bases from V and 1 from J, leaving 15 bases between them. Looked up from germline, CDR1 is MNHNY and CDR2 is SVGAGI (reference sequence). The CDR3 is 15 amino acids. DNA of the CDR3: TGTGCCAGCAGTCCAGAGACTAGTCTTTCCTACGAGCAGTACTTC. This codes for CASSPETSLSYEQYF.

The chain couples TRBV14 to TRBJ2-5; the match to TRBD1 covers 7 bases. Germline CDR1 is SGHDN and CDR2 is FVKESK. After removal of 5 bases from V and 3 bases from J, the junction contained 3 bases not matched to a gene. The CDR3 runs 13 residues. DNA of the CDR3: TGTGCCAGCAGCGGGACAGTTGAAGAGACCCAGTACTTC. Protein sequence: CASSGTVEETQYF.

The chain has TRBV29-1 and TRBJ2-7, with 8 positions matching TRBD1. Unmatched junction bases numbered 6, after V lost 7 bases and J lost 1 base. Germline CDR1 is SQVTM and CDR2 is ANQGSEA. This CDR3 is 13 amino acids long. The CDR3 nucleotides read TGCAGCGCGAGGACAGGGCGGTCCTACGAGCAGTACTTC. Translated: CSARTGRSYEQYF.

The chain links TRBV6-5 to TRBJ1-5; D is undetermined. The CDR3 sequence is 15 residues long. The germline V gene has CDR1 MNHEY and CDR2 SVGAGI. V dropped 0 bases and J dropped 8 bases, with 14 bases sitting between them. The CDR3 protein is CASSYSSQWREPQHF. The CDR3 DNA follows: TGTGCCAGCAGTTACTCGAGTCAGTGGCGAGAGCCCCAGCATTTT.

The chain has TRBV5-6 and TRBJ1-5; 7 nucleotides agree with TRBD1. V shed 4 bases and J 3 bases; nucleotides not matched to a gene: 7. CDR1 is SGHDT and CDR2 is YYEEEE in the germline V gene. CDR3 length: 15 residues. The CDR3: CASSDQGGLNQPQHF. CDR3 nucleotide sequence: TGTGCCAGCAGCGATCAAGGGGGCCTCAATCAGCCCCAGCATTTT.

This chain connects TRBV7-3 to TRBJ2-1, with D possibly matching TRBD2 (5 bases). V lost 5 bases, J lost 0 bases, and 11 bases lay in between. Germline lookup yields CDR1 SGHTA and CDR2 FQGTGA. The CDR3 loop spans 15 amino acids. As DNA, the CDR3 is TGTGCCAGCAGCATCTTAGCGAGCTCCTACAATGAGCAGTTCTTC. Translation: CASSILASSYNEQFF.

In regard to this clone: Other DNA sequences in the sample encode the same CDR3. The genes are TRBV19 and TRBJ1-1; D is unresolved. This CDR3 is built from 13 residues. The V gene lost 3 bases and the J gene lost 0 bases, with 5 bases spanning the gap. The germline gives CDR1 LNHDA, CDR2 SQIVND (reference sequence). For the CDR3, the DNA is TGTGCCAGTAGTATCGGGGTGAACACTGAAGCTTTCTTT. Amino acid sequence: CASSIGVNTEAFF.

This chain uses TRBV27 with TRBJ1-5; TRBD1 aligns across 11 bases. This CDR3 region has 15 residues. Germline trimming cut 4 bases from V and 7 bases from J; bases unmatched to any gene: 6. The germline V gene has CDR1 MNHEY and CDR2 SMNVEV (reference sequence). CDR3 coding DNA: TGTGCCAGCAGTTCGGGACAGGGGGAAGTACAGCCCCAGCATTTT. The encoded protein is CASSSGQGEVQPQHF.

The CDR3 DNA reads as TGTGCCAGCAGTTATACAGTGAACACTGAAGCTTTCTTT. Translating it yields CASSYTVNTEAFF. V is TRBV6-5 and J is TRBJ1-1; no reliable D call. Trimming shortened V by 3 bases and J by 0 bases, and 5 bases separated the two germline ends. Per the germline V gene, CDR1 is MNHEY and CDR2 is SVGAGI. The CDR3 extends over 13 amino acids.

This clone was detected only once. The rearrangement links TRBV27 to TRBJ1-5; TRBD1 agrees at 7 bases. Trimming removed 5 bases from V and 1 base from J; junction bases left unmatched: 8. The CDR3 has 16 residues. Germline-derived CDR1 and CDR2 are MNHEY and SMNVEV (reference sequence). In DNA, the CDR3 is TGTGCCAGCAGTCCACAGGGGTATGAGAGCAATCAGCCCCAGCATTTT. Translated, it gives CASSPQGYESNQPQHF.

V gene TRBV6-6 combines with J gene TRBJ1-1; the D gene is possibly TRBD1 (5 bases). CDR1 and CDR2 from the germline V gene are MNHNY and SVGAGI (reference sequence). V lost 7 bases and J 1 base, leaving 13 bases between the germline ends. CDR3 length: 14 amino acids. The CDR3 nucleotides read TGTGCCAGCATAAGAGACAGTGGGAACACTGAAGCTTTCTTT. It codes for CASIRDSGNTEAFF.

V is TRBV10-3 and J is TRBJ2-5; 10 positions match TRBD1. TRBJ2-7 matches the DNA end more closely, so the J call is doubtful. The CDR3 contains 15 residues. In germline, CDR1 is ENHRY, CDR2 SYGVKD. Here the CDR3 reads CAISGPGQGQGEQYF. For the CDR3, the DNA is TGTGCCATCAGTGGCCCGGGACAGGGGCAAGGCGAGCAGTACTTC.

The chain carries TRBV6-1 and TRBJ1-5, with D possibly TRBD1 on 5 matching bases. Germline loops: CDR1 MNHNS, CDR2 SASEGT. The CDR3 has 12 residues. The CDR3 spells CASRGGNQPQHF. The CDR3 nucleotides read TGTGCTTCGAGGGGTGGCAATCAGCCCCAGCATTTT.

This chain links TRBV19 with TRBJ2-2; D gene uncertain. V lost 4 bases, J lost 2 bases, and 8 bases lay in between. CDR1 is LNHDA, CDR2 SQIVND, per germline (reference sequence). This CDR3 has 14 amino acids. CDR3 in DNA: TGTGCCAGTAGTAGGTTCCGCAACACCGGGGAGCTGTTTTTT. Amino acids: CASSRFRNTGELFF.

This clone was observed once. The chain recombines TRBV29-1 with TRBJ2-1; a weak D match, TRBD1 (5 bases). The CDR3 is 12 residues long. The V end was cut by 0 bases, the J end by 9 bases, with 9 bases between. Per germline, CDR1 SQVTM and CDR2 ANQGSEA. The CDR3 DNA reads TGCAGCGTTGAAGATCAGACAGCTGAGCAGTTCTTC. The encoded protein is CSVEDQTAEQFF.

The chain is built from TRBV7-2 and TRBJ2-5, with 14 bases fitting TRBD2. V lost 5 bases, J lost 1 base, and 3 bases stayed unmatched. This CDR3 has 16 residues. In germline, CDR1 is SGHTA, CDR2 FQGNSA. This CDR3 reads CASSPGLAGVQETQYF. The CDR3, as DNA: TGTGCCAGCAGCCCGGGACTAGCGGGAGTCCAAGAGACCCAGTACTTC.

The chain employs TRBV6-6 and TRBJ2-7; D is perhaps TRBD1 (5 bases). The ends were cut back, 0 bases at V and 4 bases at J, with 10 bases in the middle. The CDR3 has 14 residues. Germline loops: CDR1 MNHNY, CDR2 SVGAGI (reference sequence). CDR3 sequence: CASSYSAGSYEQYF. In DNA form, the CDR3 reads TGTGCCAGCAGTTACTCGGCAGGGTCGTACGAGCAGTACTTC.

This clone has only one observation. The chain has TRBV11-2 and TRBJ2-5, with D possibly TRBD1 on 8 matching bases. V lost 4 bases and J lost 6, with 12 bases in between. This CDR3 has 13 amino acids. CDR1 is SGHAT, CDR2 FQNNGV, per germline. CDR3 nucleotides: TGTGCCAGCAGCTACAGGGGGGGAAAGACCCAGTACTTC. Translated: CASSYRGGKTQYF.

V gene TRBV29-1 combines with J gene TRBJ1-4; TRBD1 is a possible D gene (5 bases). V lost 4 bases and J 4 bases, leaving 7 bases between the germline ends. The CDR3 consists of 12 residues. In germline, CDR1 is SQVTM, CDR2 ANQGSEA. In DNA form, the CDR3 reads TGCAGCGTTGGGGGACGTAATGAAAAACTGTTTTTT. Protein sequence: CSVGGRNEKLFF.

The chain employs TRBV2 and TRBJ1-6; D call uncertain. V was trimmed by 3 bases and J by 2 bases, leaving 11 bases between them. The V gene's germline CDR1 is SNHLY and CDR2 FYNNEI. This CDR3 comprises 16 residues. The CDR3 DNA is TGTGCCAGCAGTGAGTTAGGTGGGCCCTATAATTCACCCCTCCACTTT. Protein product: CASSELGGPYNSPLHF.

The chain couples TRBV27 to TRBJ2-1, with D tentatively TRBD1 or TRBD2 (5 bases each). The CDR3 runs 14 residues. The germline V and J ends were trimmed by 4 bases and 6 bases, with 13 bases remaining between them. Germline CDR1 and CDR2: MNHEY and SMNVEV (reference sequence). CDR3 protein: CASSYDGAANEQFF. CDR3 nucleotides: TGTGCCAGCAGTTATGACGGGGCCGCCAATGAGCAGTTCTTC.

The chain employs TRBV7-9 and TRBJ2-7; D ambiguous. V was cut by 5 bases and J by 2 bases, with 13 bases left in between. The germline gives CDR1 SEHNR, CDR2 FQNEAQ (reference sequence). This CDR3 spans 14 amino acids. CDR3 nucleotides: TGTGCCAGCAGCCATATTTTAGATCCCTACGAGCAGTACTTC. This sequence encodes CASSHILDPYEQYF.

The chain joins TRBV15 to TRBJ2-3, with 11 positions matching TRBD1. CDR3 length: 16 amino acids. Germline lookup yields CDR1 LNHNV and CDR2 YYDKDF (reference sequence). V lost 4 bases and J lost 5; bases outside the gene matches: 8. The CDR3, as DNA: TGTGCCACCAGCATCCCGGACAGGGGGCCGGGAGATACGCAGTATTTT. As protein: CATSIPDRGPGDTQYF.

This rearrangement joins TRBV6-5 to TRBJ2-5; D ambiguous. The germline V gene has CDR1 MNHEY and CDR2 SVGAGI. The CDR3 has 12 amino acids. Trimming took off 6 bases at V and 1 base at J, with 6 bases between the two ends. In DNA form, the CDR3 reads TGTGCCAGCAGCCGCTTCCAAGAGACCCAGTACTTC. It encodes CASSRFQETQYF.

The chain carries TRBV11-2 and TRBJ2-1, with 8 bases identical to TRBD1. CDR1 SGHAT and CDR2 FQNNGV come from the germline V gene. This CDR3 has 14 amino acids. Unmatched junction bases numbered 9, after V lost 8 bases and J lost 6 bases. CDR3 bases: TGTGCCAGCTTAGGCGGGACAGGCTTCAATGAGCAGTTCTTC. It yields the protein CASLGGTGFNEQFF. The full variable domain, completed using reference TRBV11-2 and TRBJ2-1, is EAGVAQSPRYKIIEKRQSVAFWCNPISGHATLYWYQQILGQGPKLLIQFQNNGVVDDSQLPKDRFSAERLKGVDSTLKIQPAKLEDSAVYLCASLGGTGFNEQFFGPGTRLTVL.

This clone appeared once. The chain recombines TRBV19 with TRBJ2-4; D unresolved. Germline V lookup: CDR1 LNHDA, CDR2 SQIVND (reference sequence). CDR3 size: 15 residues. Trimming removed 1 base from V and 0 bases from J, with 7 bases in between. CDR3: CASSIGGIAKNIQYF. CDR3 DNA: TGTGCCAGTAGTATAGGCGGAATAGCCAAAAACATTCAGTACTTC.

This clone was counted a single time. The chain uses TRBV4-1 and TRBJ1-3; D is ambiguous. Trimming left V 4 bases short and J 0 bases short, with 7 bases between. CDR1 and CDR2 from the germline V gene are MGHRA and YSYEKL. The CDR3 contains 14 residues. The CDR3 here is CASSPHISGNTIYF. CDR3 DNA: TGCGCCAGCAGCCCACACATCTCTGGAAACACCATATATTTT.